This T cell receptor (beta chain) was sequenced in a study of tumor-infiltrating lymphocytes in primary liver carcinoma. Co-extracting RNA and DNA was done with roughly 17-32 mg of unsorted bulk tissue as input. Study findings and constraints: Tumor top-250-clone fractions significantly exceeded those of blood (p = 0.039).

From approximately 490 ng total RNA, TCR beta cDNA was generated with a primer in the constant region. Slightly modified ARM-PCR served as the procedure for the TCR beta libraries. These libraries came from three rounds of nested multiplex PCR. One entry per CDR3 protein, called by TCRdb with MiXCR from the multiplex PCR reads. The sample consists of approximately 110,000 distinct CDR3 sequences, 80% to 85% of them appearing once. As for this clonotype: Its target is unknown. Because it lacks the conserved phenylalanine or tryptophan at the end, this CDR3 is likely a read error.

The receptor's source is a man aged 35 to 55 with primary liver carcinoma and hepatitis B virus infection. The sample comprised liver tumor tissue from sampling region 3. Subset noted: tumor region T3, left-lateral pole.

The CDR3 region has the DNA TGTGCCAGCAGGCAGGGCGTATCCAATGAGCAGTTCCTC. Its translation: CASRQGVSNEQFL. The V gene is TRBV2, the J gene TRBJ2-1; weak D call: TRBD1 (5 bases). The CDR3 totals 13 residues. V was shortened by 6 bases and J by 6 bases, with 12 bases between the two germline ends. Germline assignment: CDR1 SNHLY and CDR2 FYNNEI.